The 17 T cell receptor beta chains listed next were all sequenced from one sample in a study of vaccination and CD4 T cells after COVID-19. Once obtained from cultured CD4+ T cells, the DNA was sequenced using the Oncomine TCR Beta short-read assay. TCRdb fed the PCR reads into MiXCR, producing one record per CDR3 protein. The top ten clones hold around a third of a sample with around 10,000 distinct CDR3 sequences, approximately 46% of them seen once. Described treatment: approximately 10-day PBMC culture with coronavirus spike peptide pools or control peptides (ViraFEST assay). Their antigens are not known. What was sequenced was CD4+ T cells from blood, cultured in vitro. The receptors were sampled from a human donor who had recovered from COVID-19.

This chain's CDR3 is CSVLGRNNRDRVYEKLFF. CDR3 sequence (DNA): TGCAGTGTCCTAGGAAGAAACAACAGGGACAGAGTGTACGAAAAACTGTTTTTT. The V and J genes are TRBV20-1 and TRBJ1-4; 7 positions match TRBD1. CDR3 length equals 18 residues. The germline V gene has CDR1 DFQATT and CDR2 SNEGSKA (reference sequence). The ends lost 7 bases at V and 8 bases at J; junction bases unmatched: 25.

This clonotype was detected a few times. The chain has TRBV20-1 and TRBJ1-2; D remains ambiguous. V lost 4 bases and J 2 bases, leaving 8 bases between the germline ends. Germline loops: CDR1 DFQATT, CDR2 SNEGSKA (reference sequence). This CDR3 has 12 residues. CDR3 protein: CSAIGSNYGYTF. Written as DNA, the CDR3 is TGCAGTGCTATCGGGTCGAACTATGGCTACACCTTC.

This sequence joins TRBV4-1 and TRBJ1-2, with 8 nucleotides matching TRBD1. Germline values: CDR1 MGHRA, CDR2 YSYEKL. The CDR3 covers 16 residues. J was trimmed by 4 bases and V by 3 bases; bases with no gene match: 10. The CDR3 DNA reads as TGCGCCAGCAGCCAGACTCTGGACAGGGTGGCCTATGGCTACACCTTC. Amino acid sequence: CASSQTLDRVAYGYTF.

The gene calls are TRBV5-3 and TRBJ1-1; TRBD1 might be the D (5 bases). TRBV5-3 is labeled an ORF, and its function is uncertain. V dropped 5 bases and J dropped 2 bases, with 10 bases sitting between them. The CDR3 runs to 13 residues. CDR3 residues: CARRIRDNTEAFF. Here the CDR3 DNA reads TGTGCCAGAAGGATCCGGGACAACACTGAAGCTTTCTTT.

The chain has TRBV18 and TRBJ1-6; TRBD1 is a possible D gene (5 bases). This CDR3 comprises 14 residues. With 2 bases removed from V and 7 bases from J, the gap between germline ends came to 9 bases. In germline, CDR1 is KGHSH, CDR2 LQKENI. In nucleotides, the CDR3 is TGTGCCAGCTCACCAGGCAGGGCCAATTCACCCCTCCACTTT. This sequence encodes CASSPGRANSPLHF.

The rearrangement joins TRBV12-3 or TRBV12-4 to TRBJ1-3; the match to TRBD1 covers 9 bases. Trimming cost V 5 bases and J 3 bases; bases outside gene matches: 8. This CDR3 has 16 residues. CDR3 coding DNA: TGTGCCAGCAGTCTTACGACAGGGGGATTTGGAAACACCATATATTTT. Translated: CASSLTTGGFGNTIYF.

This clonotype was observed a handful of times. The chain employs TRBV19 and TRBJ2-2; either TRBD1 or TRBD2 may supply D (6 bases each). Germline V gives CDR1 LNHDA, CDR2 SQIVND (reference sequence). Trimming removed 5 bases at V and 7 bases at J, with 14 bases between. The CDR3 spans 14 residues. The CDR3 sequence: CASSSGGLGGELFF. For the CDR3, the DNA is TGTGCCAGTAGTTCCGGGGGCTTAGGCGGGGAGCTGTTTTTT.

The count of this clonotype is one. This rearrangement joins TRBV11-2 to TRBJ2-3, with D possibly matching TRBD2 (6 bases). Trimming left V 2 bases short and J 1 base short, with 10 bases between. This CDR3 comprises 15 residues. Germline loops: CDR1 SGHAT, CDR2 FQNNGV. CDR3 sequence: CASSLWGEGTDTQYF. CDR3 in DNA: TGTGCCAGCAGCTTATGGGGGGAGGGCACAGATACGCAGTATTTT.

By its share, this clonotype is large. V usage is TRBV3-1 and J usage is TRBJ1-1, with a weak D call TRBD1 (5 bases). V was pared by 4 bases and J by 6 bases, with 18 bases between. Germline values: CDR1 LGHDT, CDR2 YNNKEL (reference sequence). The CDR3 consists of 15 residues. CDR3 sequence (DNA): TGTGCCAGCAGCCCTAGACAGACGTTAGACGCTGAAGCTTTCTTT. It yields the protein CASSPRQTLDAEAFF.

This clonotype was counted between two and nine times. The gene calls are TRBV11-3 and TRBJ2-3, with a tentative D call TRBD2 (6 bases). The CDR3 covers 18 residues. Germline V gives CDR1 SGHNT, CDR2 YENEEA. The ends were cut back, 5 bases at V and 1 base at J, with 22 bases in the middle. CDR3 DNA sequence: TGTGCCAGCAGCGCCCTTTGGCTAGGGAAGCGGGGCACAGATACGCAGTATTTT. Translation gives CASSALWLGKRGTDTQYF.

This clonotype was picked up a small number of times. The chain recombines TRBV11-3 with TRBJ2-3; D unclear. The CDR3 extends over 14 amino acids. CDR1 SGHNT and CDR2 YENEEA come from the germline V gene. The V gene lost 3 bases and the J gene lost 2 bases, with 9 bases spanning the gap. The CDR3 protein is CASSLSRVTDTQYF. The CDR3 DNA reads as TGTGCCAGCAGCTTGTCTAGGGTCACAGATACGCAGTATTTT.

CDR3 bases: TGTGCCAGCAGTTCAGGGGCATGGACTTTCTTT. Protein sequence: CASSSGAWTFF. The chain employs TRBV6-5 and TRBJ1-1, with D tentatively TRBD1 (6 bases). The CDR3 length is 11 residues. Germline loops: CDR1 MNHEY, CDR2 SVGAGI. V was cut by 4 bases and J by 12 bases, with 12 bases left in between.

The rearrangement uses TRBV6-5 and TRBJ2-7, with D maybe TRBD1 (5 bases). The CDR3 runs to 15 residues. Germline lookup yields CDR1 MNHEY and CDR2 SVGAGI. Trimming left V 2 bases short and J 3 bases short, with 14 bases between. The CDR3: CASSYSAWQGYEQYF. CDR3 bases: TGTGCCAGCAGTTACAGTGCTTGGCAGGGCTACGAGCAGTACTTC.

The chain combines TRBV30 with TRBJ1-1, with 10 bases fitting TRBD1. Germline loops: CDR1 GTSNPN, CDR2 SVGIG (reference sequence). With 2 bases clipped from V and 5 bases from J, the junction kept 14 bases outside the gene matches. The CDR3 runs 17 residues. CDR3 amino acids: CAWSRLAPGQGGTEAFF. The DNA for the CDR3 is TGTGCCTGGAGTAGGTTGGCGCCAGGACAGGGGGGAACTGAAGCTTTCTTT.

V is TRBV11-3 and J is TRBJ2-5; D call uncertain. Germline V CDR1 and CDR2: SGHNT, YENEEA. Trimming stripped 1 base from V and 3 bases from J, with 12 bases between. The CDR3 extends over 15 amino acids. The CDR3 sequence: CASSLAIYSEETQYF. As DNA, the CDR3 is TGTGCCAGCAGCTTAGCTATCTACAGTGAAGAGACCCAGTACTTC.

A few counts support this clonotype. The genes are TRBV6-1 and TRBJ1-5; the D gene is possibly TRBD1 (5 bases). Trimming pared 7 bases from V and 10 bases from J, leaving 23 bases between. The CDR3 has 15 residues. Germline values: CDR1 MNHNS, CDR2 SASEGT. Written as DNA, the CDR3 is TGTGCCAGCAAGCTATCTACGGACAAGGGCGTACCCCAGCATTTT. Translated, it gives CASKLSTDKGVPQHF.

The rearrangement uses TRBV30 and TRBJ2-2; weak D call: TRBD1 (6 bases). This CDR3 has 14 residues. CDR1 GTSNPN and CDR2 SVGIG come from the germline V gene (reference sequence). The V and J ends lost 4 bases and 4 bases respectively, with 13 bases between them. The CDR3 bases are TGTGCCTGGATCAGGGGCAGCCGCACCGGGGAGCTGTTTTTT. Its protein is CAWIRGSRTGELFF.